The 28 T cell receptor beta chains below were found in one sample sequenced in a study of T cells in Graves' hyperthyroidism and ophthalmopathy. RNA transcripts served as the template for amplifying TCR beta CDR3 regions. First-round RT-PCR of the TCR CDR3 relied on the HTBI primer set. TCRdb used MiXCR to reprocess the multiplex PCR reads, holding one entry per CDR3 protein. The data contain about 320,000 distinct CDR3 sequences, approximately 16% of them singletons. Specimen: blood. These receptors were obtained from a man aged 25-40 years with Graves' hyperthyroidism.

V gene TRBV7-3 combines with J gene TRBJ1-1; D not resolved. Germline V gene sequence: CDR1 SGHTA, CDR2 FQGTGA. Trimming removed 0 bases at V and 2 bases at J, with 13 bases between. The CDR3 extends over 16 amino acids. DNA for the CDR3: TGTGCCAGCAGCTTAACGGCCTGGGGTTCCAACACTGAAGCTTTCTTT. Amino acids: CASSLTAWGSNTEAFF.

The chain combines TRBV5-1 with TRBJ2-7, with D perhaps matching TRBD1 or TRBD2 (5 bases each). CDR3 length: 14 amino acids. CDR1 is SGHRS and CDR2 is YFSETQ in the germline V gene. V lost 8 bases to trimming and J lost 8 bases, with 23 bases between them. The CDR3 region has the DNA TGCGCCAGTAAAGCCGGGACGTCGAACAATAAGCAGTACTTC. It encodes CASKAGTSNNKQYF.

As concerns this clonotype: This may arise from a read error, as a much more abundant clone is one base away. This chain connects TRBV5-1 to TRBJ1-4; D may be TRBD1 (6 bases). The CDR3 contains 14 residues. The germline V gene encodes CDR1 SGHRS and CDR2 YFSETQ. For the CDR3, the DNA is TGCGCCAGCAGCTTTTGGGGGCCTGGTGAAGAACTGTTTTTT. It is translated as CASSFWGPGEELFF. Combining the CDR3 with reference TRBV5-1 and TRBJ1-4 gives the whole variable domain KAGVTQTPRYLIKTRGQQVTLSCSPISGHRSVSWYQQTPGQGLQFLFEYFSETQRNKGNFPGRFSGRQFSNSRSEMNVSTLELGDSALYLCASSFWGPGEELFFGSGTQLSVL.

The chain joins TRBV19 to TRBJ1-1, with TRBD1 matching 7 bases. CDR1 is LNHDA, CDR2 SQIVND, per germline (reference sequence). The V segment lost 3 bases and the J segment 4 bases; nucleotides outside the gene matches: 5. The length of the CDR3 is 14 residues. CDR3 protein: CASSMGPGGTEAFF. In DNA form, the CDR3 reads TGTGCCAGTAGTATGGGCCCAGGGGGCACTGAAGCTTTCTTT.

Ten or more counts support this clonotype. The J gene is TRBJ2-6, the V gene TRBV7-9; the D call may be TRBD1 or TRBD2 (6 bases each). CDR1 is SEHNR and CDR2 is FQNEAQ in the germline V gene (reference sequence). The length of the CDR3 is 16 residues. The V end lost 10 bases, the J end lost 2 bases, and 18 bases lay between the germline ends. CDR3 residues: CATMTDGGPGANVLTF. Written as DNA, the CDR3 is TGTGCCACGATGACCGATGGGGGGCCTGGGGCCAACGTCCTGACTTTC.

This clonotype was seen many times. V gene TRBV4-1 combines with J gene TRBJ1-5, with D unclear. The CDR3 has 15 amino acids. Germline CDR1 is MGHRA and CDR2 is YSYEKL. Trimming left V 4 bases short and J 0 bases short, with 10 bases between. In nucleotides, the CDR3 is TGCGCCAGCAGCCCCCGGTGGGGTAGCAATCAGCCCCAGCATTTT. This codes for CASSPRWGSNQPQHF.

This clonotype was seen more than once but under ten times. This chain links TRBV20-1 with TRBJ2-1, with TRBD2 matching over 13 bases. Trimming took 0 bases from V and 5 from J; bases not matched to a gene: 4. This CDR3 region has 16 residues. CDR1 DFQATT and CDR2 SNEGSKA come from the germline V gene (reference sequence). The DNA for the CDR3 is TGCAGTGCTAGAGATACTAGCGGGAGGGCCGACAATGAGCAGTTCTTC. Its translation is CSARDTSGRADNEQFF.

The chain has TRBV19 and TRBJ2-7; possibly TRBD2 for D (6 bases). CDR3 length: 15 amino acids. V dropped 1 base and J dropped 3 bases, with 13 bases sitting between them. Per germline, CDR1 LNHDA and CDR2 SQIVND (reference sequence). CDR3 DNA: TGTGCCAGTAGTATAGCCCTAGCGCCGATCTACGAGCAGTACTTC. This encodes CASSIALAPIYEQYF. Complete variable domain (other parts from reference TRBV19 and TRBJ2-7): DGGITQSPKYLFRKEGQNVTLSCEQNLNHDAMYWYRQDPGQGLRLIYYSQIVNDFQKGDIAEGYSVSREKKESFPLTVTSAQKNPTAFYLCASSIALAPIYEQYFGPGTRLTVT.

The gene calls are TRBV27 and TRBJ1-1; the match to TRBD1 covers 8 bases. There are 16 residues in the CDR3. Germline V gene sequence: CDR1 MNHEY, CDR2 SMNVEV (reference sequence). V lost 6 bases to trimming and J lost 0 bases; unmatched junction nucleotides: 9. The DNA of the CDR3 is TGTGCCAGCAGCTGGAGGACAGGGCCCCTGAACACTGAAGCTTTCTTT. Its protein is CASSWRTGPLNTEAFF.

This clonotype was found a few times. The V call is TRBV20-1, the J call TRBJ1-5, with TRBD1 identical over 9 bases. This CDR3 comprises 21 residues. Germline V gene sequence: CDR1 DFQATT, CDR2 SNEGSKA (reference sequence). V trimming: 1 base; J trimming: 1 base; junction bases outside the gene matches: 20. CDR3 region: CSARAWLGTGLFNVSNQPQHF. CDR3 DNA sequence: TGCAGTGCTAGAGCTTGGCTCGGGACAGGGCTTTTCAACGTGAGCAATCAGCCCCAGCATTTT.

There are a few counts of this clonotype. The chain couples TRBV30 to TRBJ1-1, with D perhaps matching TRBD1 (5 bases). Germline assignment: CDR1 GTSNPN and CDR2 SVGIG (reference sequence). V was clipped by 0 bases and J by 1 base, with 12 bases between them. CDR3 length: 15 amino acids. The CDR3 DNA reads TGTGCCTGGAGTGTACCTCCTAGGGGGAACACTGAAGCTTTCTTT. It translates to CAWSVPPRGNTEAFF.

This clonotype was counted ten times or more. This chain joins TRBV18 and TRBJ1-4, with 12 bases that match TRBD1. V dropped 6 bases and J dropped 5; count of bases not matched to a gene: 10. Germline V gene data show CDR1 as KGHSH and CDR2 as LQKENI. The CDR3 runs 17 residues. As DNA, the CDR3 is TGTGCCAGCTCCTCGTCCCGGGACAGGGGGCGGAATGAAAAACTGTTTTTT. Its translation: CASSSSRDRGRNEKLFF.

This clonotype was seen repeatedly, ten times or more. This chain links TRBV20-1 with TRBJ2-1; TRBD2 matches 9 bases. V was clipped by 6 bases and J by 3 bases; unmatched bases: 12. Germline lookup yields CDR1 DFQATT and CDR2 SNEGSKA (reference sequence). The CDR3 runs 16 residues. The CDR3 coding sequence is TGCAGTGCAAACCCACCTGGAGCGGGAGGCTACAATGAGCAGTTCTTC. It encodes CSANPPGAGGYNEQFF.

This clonotype was seen repeatedly, ten times or more. As DNA, the CDR3 is TGCAGTGCTAGAGATCCCAGACAGGGGGCCAACGAGCAGTACTTC. It specifies CSARDPRQGANEQYF. The V call is TRBV20-1, the J call TRBJ2-7, with 10 bases matching TRBD1. Germline assignment: CDR1 DFQATT and CDR2 SNEGSKA (reference sequence). The CDR3 spans 15 residues. The junction had 7 bases not matched to a gene; V was cut back by 0 bases and J by 5 bases.

Many counts were recorded for this clonotype. The chain uses TRBV3-1 and TRBJ1-1, with D perhaps TRBD1 (6 bases). Looked up from germline, CDR1 is LGHDT and CDR2 is YNNKEL (reference sequence). The V and J ends lost 0 bases and 6 bases respectively, with 11 bases between them. The CDR3 sequence is 14 residues long. CDR3 region: CASSQEQGTPEAFF. The CDR3 DNA follows: TGTGCCAGCAGCCAAGAGCAGGGGACCCCTGAAGCTTTCTTT.

The table lists this clonotype with a few counts. The chain couples TRBV29-1 to TRBJ2-5; D possibly corresponds to TRBD2 (6 bases). The CDR3 has 10 residues. Germline CDR1 SQVTM, CDR2 ANQGSEA. The ends were cut back, 5 bases at V and 7 bases at J, with 8 bases in the middle. The CDR3 is CSVYGGTQYF. As DNA, the CDR3 is TGCAGCGTTTACGGGGGGACCCAGTACTTC.

This clonotype showed up many times. The chain couples TRBV12-3 or TRBV12-4 to TRBJ2-1; 9 nucleotides line up with TRBD2. Trimming removed 6 bases from V and 5 bases from J; junction bases left unmatched: 11. The CDR3 is made up of 16 amino acids. Here the CDR3 reads CASSAAWTSAHNEQFF. In DNA form, the CDR3 reads TGTGCCAGCAGCGCTGCGTGGACTAGCGCCCACAATGAGCAGTTCTTC.

In its sample, this clonotype was seen many times. The chain couples TRBV20-1 to TRBJ2-3; possibly TRBD1 for D (6 bases). Germline-derived CDR1 and CDR2 are DFQATT and SNEGSKA (reference sequence). There are 15 residues in the CDR3. Trimming removed 6 bases from V and 4 bases from J, with 20 bases in between. The DNA of the CDR3 is TGCAGTGCGCAGGGGCTTAATCTTCCTGCAGATACGCAGTATTTT. Protein: CSAQGLNLPADTQYF.

The chain carries TRBV12-3 or TRBV12-4 and TRBJ2-7; TRBD2 aligns across 13 bases. J lost 4 bases, V lost 8 bases, and 14 bases had no gene match. The CDR3 has 17 amino acids. The CDR3 loop is CASQGGTSGNEPYEQYF. The DNA of the CDR3 is TGTGCCAGCCAAGGTGGGACTAGCGGGAATGAGCCATACGAGCAGTACTTC.

Points on this clonotype: No conserved phenylalanine or tryptophan ends this CDR3, so it is likely a read error. CDR3 sequence: CAWRIQNTIYS. For the CDR3, the DNA is TGTGCCTGGAGGATTCAGAACACCATATATTCT. V gene TRBV30 combines with J gene TRBJ1-3; D gene unclear. The germline V gene encodes CDR1 GTSNPN and CDR2 SVGIG (reference sequence). V shed 3 bases and J shed 7 bases, with 7 bases lying between them. The CDR3 sequence is 11 residues long.

Ten or more counts support this clonotype. V usage is TRBV29-1 and J usage is TRBJ2-7, with D perhaps matching TRBD1 or TRBD2 (5 bases each). Trimming pared 4 bases from V and 3 bases from J, leaving 10 bases between. The germline V gene has CDR1 SQVTM and CDR2 ANQGSEA. This CDR3 contains 12 residues. The CDR3 is CSVGDGFYEQYF. The CDR3 region has the DNA TGCAGCGTTGGGGACGGCTTCTACGAGCAGTACTTC.

The table lists this clonotype with many counts. This chain uses TRBV20-1 with TRBJ1-1; D possibly corresponds to TRBD1 (5 bases). Germline-derived CDR1 and CDR2 are DFQATT and SNEGSKA (reference sequence). The CDR3 loop spans 14 amino acids. V was clipped by 6 bases and J by 4 bases, with 18 bases between them. The DNA for the CDR3 is TGCAGTGCCAACGCAGGGCCCGAGGGCACTGAAGCTTTCTTT. Its translation: CSANAGPEGTEAFF.

The genes are TRBV7-9 and TRBJ2-1; D is uncertain. Deletions cut 5 bases from V and 0 bases from J, with 11 bases between. The CDR3 is 15 amino acids. Per the germline V gene, CDR1 is SEHNR and CDR2 is FQNEAQ (reference sequence). Here the CDR3 DNA reads TGTGCCAGCAGCCTCCTTTGGGGCTCCTACAATGAGCAGTTCTTC. Encoded protein: CASSLLWGSYNEQFF.

The sample holds a few counts of this clonotype. The rearrangement uses TRBV5-1 and TRBJ1-5; no definite D call. The CDR3 consists of 15 residues. V lost 1 base to trimming and J lost 0 bases, with 8 bases between them. Germline V lookup: CDR1 SGHRS, CDR2 YFSETQ. This chain's CDR3 is CASSLTFHSNQPQHF. The CDR3 nucleotides read TGCGCCAGCAGCTTGACGTTCCATAGCAATCAGCCCCAGCATTTT.

The sample holds a few counts of this clonotype. This chain uses TRBV6-1 with TRBJ2-2, with 8 positions matching TRBD1. With V trimmed by 4 bases and J by 3 bases, 1 base remained unmatched. The CDR3 is made up of 14 amino acids. Germline V gene sequence: CDR1 MNHNS, CDR2 SASEGT. In DNA form, the CDR3 reads TGTGCCAGCAGTGGACAGGGGCACACCGGGGAGCTGTTTTTT. Translated, it gives CASSGQGHTGELFF.

The chain uses TRBV28 and TRBJ2-2; tentatively, D is TRBD1 or TRBD2 (5 bases each). There are 14 residues in the CDR3. V was shortened by 6 bases and J by 3 bases, with 11 bases between the two germline ends. Germline values: CDR1 MDHEN, CDR2 SYDVKM. CDR3 residues: CASSVVGDTGELFF. The CDR3 coding sequence is TGTGCCAGCAGCGTAGTGGGGGACACCGGGGAGCTGTTTTTT.

Only a few counts were recorded for this clonotype. The gene calls are TRBV6-1 and TRBJ1-6; TRBD1 is a possible D gene (6 bases). The CDR3 consists of 14 residues. Germline CDR1 reads MNHNS; CDR2 reads SASEGT. V dropped 9 bases and J dropped 8 bases, with 17 bases sitting between them. The CDR3 spells CASKLGGQDSPLHF. In nucleotides, the CDR3 is TGTGCCAGTAAATTGGGGGGCCAGGATTCACCCCTCCACTTT.

This clonotype was seen more than once but under ten times. V is TRBV5-1 and J is TRBJ2-7, with a possible D match to TRBD2 (6 bases). The CDR3 is 13 residues long. V dropped 7 bases and J dropped 4 bases, with 15 bases sitting between them. Germline CDR1 SGHRS, CDR2 YFSETQ. CDR3: CASRPSGRYEQYF. The CDR3 DNA reads as TGCGCCAGCCGGCCCTCCGGGAGATACGAGCAGTACTTC.